This is a list of T cell receptor beta chains from one sample in a study of blood T cell repertoires in COVID-19. Libraries were prepared by immunoSEQ multiplex PCR; TCRdb keeps only in-frame clonotypes and omits some of them. The table has 90,000 to 100,000 clones, around 81% seen once. Material for sequencing was peripheral blood. These receptors were taken from a man aged 55 to 70 with acute or convalescent COVID-19. CDR3s include the opening cysteine and the closing phenylalanine or tryptophan. Fields, in order: D gene, J gene, V gene, clone size, CDR3 DNA, CDR3 protein. A D gene is named only where the DNA matches it firmly. A clone size is listed for some rows: how often the clone was seen (once, few, many), or a class if it is expanded.

TRBD2,TRBJ2-4,TRBV2,few,TGTGCCAGCAGTGACTCTAGCGGGAGCACAAAAAACATTCAGTACTTC,CASSDSSGSTKNIQYF
TRBD2,TRBJ2-2,TRBV28,.,TGTGCCAGCAGTTTGGTCGGGAGGGCCACCGGGGAGCTGTTTTTT,CASSLVGRATGELFF
.,TRBJ2-7,TRBV6-5,.,TGTGCCAGCAGTTCAAACTTCGGGAGAGGCTCCTACGAGCAGTACTTC,CASSSNFGRGSYEQYF
TRBD2,TRBJ2-1,TRBV7-9,once,TGTGCCAGCAGCCTCGACGGACTAGCGGGAGGGCTTAGTAATGAGCAGTTCTTC,CASSLDGLAGGLSNEQFF
TRBD2,TRBJ2-1,TRBV3-1/TRBV3-2,once,TGTGCCAGCAGCAAGGGACTAGTCATTGAGCAGTTCTTC,CASSKGLVIEQFF
TRBD1,TRBJ2-1,TRBV9,.,TGTGCCAGCAGCAACCGGGACAGGTTCAACAATGAGCAGTTCTTC,CASSNRDRFNNEQFF
.,TRBJ2-5,TRBV5-1,.,TGCGCCAGCAGCCCGGGGTCCCTAGGAGGGAGGGAGACCCAGTACTTC,CASSPGSLGGRETQYF
TRBD1,TRBJ1-6,TRBV9,.,TGTGCCAGCAGCCTGCCGGGACAGGGTTCACCCCTCCACTTT,CASSLPGQGSPLHF
.,TRBJ1-6,TRBV13,.,TGTGCCAGCAGCAGGCAGGGGAATTCACCCCTCCACTTT,CASSRQGNSPLHF
.,TRBJ1-1,TRBV7-8,.,TGTGCCAGCAGCTTAGTTTCCACTACGGGCACTGAAGCTTTCTTT,CASSLVSTTGTEAFF
.,TRBJ1-1,TRBV11-3,.,TGTGCCAGCAGCTTAGAGAGGGGGACTGAAGCTTTCTTT,CASSLERGTEAFF
.,TRBJ1-1,TRBV7-3,.,TGTGCCAGCAGCTTAAATCCGAGCATGAACACTGAAGCTTTCTTT,CASSLNPSMNTEAFF
.,TRBJ2-7,TRBV10-3,.,TGTGCCATCAGTGAGTCCCCTTCCTCCTACGAGCAGTACTTC,CAISESPSSYEQYF
.,TRBJ2-5,TRBV9,.,TGTGCCAGCAGCGTAGGGGACAAGGGGACCCAGTACTTC,CASSVGDKGTQYF
TRBD1,TRBJ1-2,TRBV6-5,.,TGTGCCACCTCGGGACGGGACAGCATTTTGGGCTACACCTTC,CATSGRDSILGYTF
TRBD1,TRBJ1-1,TRBV16,many,TGTGCCAGCAGCCAATCAGGGGAGTTGGGCAGGGGGCGCAAAACTTTCTTT,CASSQSGELGRGRKTFF
.,TRBJ2-1,TRBV5-4,.,TGTGCCAGCAGCTTGTTCCATTCCAATGAGCAGTTCTTC,CASSLFHSNEQFF
.,TRBJ2-2,TRBV6-2/TRBV6-3,.,TGTGCCAGCAGTAGGGGCAGATACACCGGGGAGCTGTTTTTT,CASSRGRYTGELFF
.,TRBJ2-7,TRBV3-1/TRBV3-2,.,TGTGCCAGCAGCGCCGGGACTTCGGGCTACGAGCAGTACTTC,CASSAGTSGYEQYF
TRBD1,TRBJ1-1,TRBV7-9,.,TGTGCCAGCAGCGTTAGCCGGGACAGGAACACTGAAGCTTTCTTT,CASSVSRDRNTEAFF
TRBD1,TRBJ1-6,TRBV6-1,.,TGTGCCAGCAGTGAAACCTGGGACAGGAAAAATTCACCCCTCCACTTT,CASSETWDRKNSPLHF
.,TRBJ2-1,TRBV6-5,.,TGTGCCAGCGCCCGAGACAGTTCTCTCACTGAGCAGTTCTTC,CASARDSSLTEQFF
.,TRBJ1-1,TRBV14,.,TGTGCCAGCAGCCAGGAGGGGGGGGCGCGGGCTTTCTTT,CASSQEGGARAFF
.,TRBJ2-1,TRBV6-5,.,TGTGCCAGCAGTTACTCGTTTGGGCCTGAACTGCTCTTC,CASSYSFGPELLF
TRBD1,TRBJ2-5,TRBV19,.,TGTGCCAGTAGGACGACAGGGGGGAGGGAGACCCAGTACTTC,CASRTTGGRETQYF
TRBD2,TRBJ2-1,TRBV11-2,.,TGTGCCAGCAGCCCTAGCGGGAGCTACAATGAGCAGTTCTTC,CASSPSGSYNEQFF
.,TRBJ1-3,TRBV2,.,TGTGCCAGCACAGTACAGGGCGCTGGAAACACCATATATTTT,CASTVQGAGNTIYF
.,TRBJ2-2,TRBV7-8,few,TGTGCCAGCAGCTTTTCGGGAGTCGGCACCGGGGAGCTGTTTTTT,CASSFSGVGTGELFF
.,TRBJ1-6,TRBV18,few,TGTGCCAGCTCACCATCCGGGTTCCATAATTCACCCCTCCACTTT,CASSPSGFHNSPLHF
TRBD1,TRBJ2-4,TRBV4-2,.,TGTGCCAGCAGCCAGGGACGGGACAGGGCCGCCATTCAGTACTTC,CASSQGRDRAAIQYF
.,TRBJ1-2,TRBV12-3/TRBV12-4,few,TGTGCCAGCAGTTTCAGCGGGGTTGATGGCTACACCTTC,CASSFSGVDGYTF
TRBD1,TRBJ1-2,TRBV19,.,TGTGCCAGTAGGAGGACAGGGGTGAACTATGGCTACACCTTC,CASRRTGVNYGYTF
TRBD2,TRBJ2-1,TRBV9,.,TGTGCCAGCAGCCCCCCGGGACTAGCGGGACTCAATGAGCAGTTCTTC,CASSPPGLAGLNEQFF
TRBD1,TRBJ1-2,TRBV6-2/TRBV6-3,.,TGTGCCAGCAGTTACGCCGGACAGGGTGGAGGCTACACCTTC,CASSYAGQGGGYTF
TRBD1,TRBJ1-2,TRBV5-6,.,TGTGCCAGCAGCCGAATCGGGACAGCTCAAAACTATGGCTACACCTTC,CASSRIGTAQNYGYTF
.,TRBJ1-2,TRBV27,.,TGTGCCAGCAGTTCCCCAGGATCCTCCAACTATGGCTACACCTTC,CASSSPGSSNYGYTF
.,TRBJ1-1,TRBV9,few,TGTGCCAGCAGCGTAGGAACATCAGGGAGGTTCACTGAAGCTTTCTTT,CASSVGTSGRFTEAFF
.,TRBJ1-1,TRBV6-2/TRBV6-3,.,TGTGCCAGCAGTTACCTCTCTGTCACTGAAGCTTTCTTT,CASSYLSVTEAFF
.,TRBJ2-7,TRBV27,few,TGTGCCAGCAGTTGGGGTGGGGCGTTCTACGAGCAGTACTTC,CASSWGGAFYEQYF
.,TRBJ1-6,TRBV13,.,TGTGCCAGCAGCTCGACAGATTTTCTCTATAATTCACCCCTCCACTTT,CASSSTDFLYNSPLHF
.,TRBJ1-1,TRBV25-1,.,TGTGCCAGCAGTGAACCGGGAACGGGCACTGAAGCTTTCTTT,CASSEPGTGTEAFF
TRBD1,TRBJ1-4,TRBV28,.,TGTGCCAGCAGTAACGGACAGGACGAAAAACTGTTTTTT,CASSNGQDEKLFF
TRBD1,TRBJ2-6,TRBV14,.,TGTGCCAGCAGCCAAACAGGGGCATCTGGGGCCAACGTCCTGACTTTC,CASSQTGASGANVLTF
TRBD2,TRBJ2-1,TRBV7-9,.,TGTGCCAGCAGCCGAGATCCTAGCGGGAGTTGGAATGAGCAGTTCTTC,CASSRDPSGSWNEQFF
.,TRBJ1-4,TRBV10-1,.,TGCGCCAGCAGTGAGTCTACGGGGAGTGAAAAACTGTTTTTT,CASSESTGSEKLFF
TRBD1,TRBJ2-3,TRBV20-1,.,TGCAGTGCTAGTCGACAGGGACCCACAGATACGCAGTATTTT,CSASRQGPTDTQYF
.,TRBJ1-5,TRBV6-4,once,TGTGCCAGCAGCCGGACTGAGAATCAGCCCCAGCATTTT,CASSRTENQPQHF
TRBD2,TRBJ2-2,TRBV3-1/TRBV3-2,.,TGTGCCAGCAGTGCGGGGGGTAACACCGGGGAGCTGTTTTTT,CASSAGGNTGELFF
TRBD1,TRBJ1-5,TRBV2,.,TGTGCCAGCAGTCCCCAAGGACAGGACGTCCAGCCCCAGCATTTT,CASSPQGQDVQPQHF